The entry that follows covers one TCR beta chain sequence. Its antigen is unknown. From germline, CDR1 is LGHDT and CDR2 YNNKEL (reference sequence). V lost 4 bases and J lost 4, with 9 bases in between. There are 13 residues in the CDR3. This sample is drawn from a study of T-cell memory formation after mild COVID-19. Study outcomes and limitations: Confirmation of SARS-CoV-2 specificity was lacking for second-wave clones peaking day 37.

TCRdb independently ran MiXCR on the 5' RACE reads; one entry per CDR3 protein. The sample holds fewer than 40,000 distinct CDR3 sequences, 7.5% to 8% seen once. The rearrangement links TRBV3-1 to TRBJ2-3; TRBD1 is a possible D gene (6 bases). This receptor was identified in a man younger than 35 who had mild COVID-19 (a few samples of this study predate the infection). Cell type and time point are not known. The specimen sequenced was PBMCs or a T cell subset sorted from them (not recorded which). The CDR3 loop is CASSPSGADTQYF. Written as DNA, the CDR3 is TGTGCCAGCAGCCCCTCAGGGGCAGATACGCAGTATTTT.